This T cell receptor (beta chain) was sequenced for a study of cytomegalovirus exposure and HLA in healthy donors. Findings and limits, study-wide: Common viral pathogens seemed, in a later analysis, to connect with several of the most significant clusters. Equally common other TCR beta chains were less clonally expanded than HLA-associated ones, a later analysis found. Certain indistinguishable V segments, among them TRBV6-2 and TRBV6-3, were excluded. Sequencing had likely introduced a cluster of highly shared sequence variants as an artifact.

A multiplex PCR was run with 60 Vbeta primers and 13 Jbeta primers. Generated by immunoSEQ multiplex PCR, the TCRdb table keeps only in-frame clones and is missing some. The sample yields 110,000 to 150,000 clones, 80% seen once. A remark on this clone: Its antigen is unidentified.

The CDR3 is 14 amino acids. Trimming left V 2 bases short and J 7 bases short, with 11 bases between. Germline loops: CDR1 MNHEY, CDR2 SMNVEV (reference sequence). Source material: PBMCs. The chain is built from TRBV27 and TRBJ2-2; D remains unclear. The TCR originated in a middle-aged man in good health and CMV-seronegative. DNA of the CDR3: TGTGCCAGCAGTTTAATTCTAGAAGGCGGGGAGCTGTTTTTT. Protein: CASSLILEGGELFF.